Shown below are 12 T cell receptor beta chains from a single sample sequenced in a study of blood T cell repertoires in COVID-19. Libraries were prepared by immunoSEQ multiplex PCR; TCRdb keeps only in-frame clonotypes and omits some of them. The repertoire consists of 290,000 or so clones, with approximately 86% occurring once and the leading ten covering about 2%. Sequences were obtained from peripheral blood. Every receptor here comes from a man aged 18 to 29 with active or convalescent COVID-19.

The V call is TRBV20-1, the J call TRBJ1-3; the match to TRBD1 covers 8 bases. This CDR3 has 11 residues. Germline assignment: CDR1 DFQATT and CDR2 SNEGSKA (reference sequence). Germline trimming cut 5 bases from V and 16 bases from J; bases unmatched to any gene: 10. CDR3 DNA sequence: TGCAGTGCTGGACGAGACAGGGGAATGTATTTT. Translated, it gives CSAGRDRGMYF.

The chain recombines TRBV4-1 with TRBJ1-6; 8 nucleotides agree with TRBD1. V gave up 8 bases and J gave up 8 bases; unmatched junction bases: 5. The CDR3 totals 13 residues. Germline lookup yields CDR1 MGHRA and CDR2 YSYEKL. CDR3: CASRDRLYSPLHF. CDR3 nucleotide sequence: TGCGCCAGCCGGGACAGGCTCTATTCACCCCTCCACTTT.

The rearrangement uses TRBV18 and TRBJ2-3, with a possible D match to TRBD2 (5 bases). CDR3 size: 15 residues. Trimming removed 5 bases at V and 1 base at J, with 13 bases between. The germline gives CDR1 KGHSH, CDR2 LQKENI. In DNA, the CDR3 is TGTGCCAGCTCAATACTAGTTTCTCGCACAGATACGCAGTATTTT. Protein: CASSILVSRTDTQYF.

This clone was seen a single time. V usage is TRBV10-3 and J usage is TRBJ2-1; the D gene is possibly TRBD2 (7 bases). V was cut by 2 bases and J by 3 bases, with 14 bases left in between. In germline, CDR1 is ENHRY, CDR2 SYGVKD. CDR3 length equals 16 residues. In nucleotides, the CDR3 is TGTGCCATCAGTGAGAGAGGGGGGGATAACTACAATGAGCAGTTCTTC. This encodes CAISERGGDNYNEQFF.

This rearrangement joins TRBV7-8 to TRBJ1-5; 7 bases align to TRBD1. Germline V CDR1 and CDR2: SGHVS, FQNEAQ. The CDR3 spans 15 residues. Losses at the gene ends were 5 bases for V and 4 bases for J; bases not matched to a gene: 8. CDR3 sequence (DNA): TGTGCCAGCAGCCACCGGGACAGCCTTAATCAGCCCCAGCATTTT. Its protein product is CASSHRDSLNQPQHF.

The chain carries TRBV6-5 and TRBJ1-5; D is uncertain. The CDR3 consists of 15 residues. Germline V gene sequence: CDR1 MNHEY, CDR2 SVGAGI. V was pared by 7 bases and J by 0 bases, with 13 bases between. CDR3 coding DNA: TGTGCCAGCAATCCTTCGGGAGGTAGCAATCAGCCCCAGCATTTT. Residues: CASNPSGGSNQPQHF.

This chain uses TRBV6-2 or TRBV6-3 with TRBJ2-3, with 12 positions matching TRBD2. The junction had 6 bases not matched to a gene; V was cut back by 6 bases and J by 5 bases. Germline CDR1 MNHEY, CDR2 SVGEGT. The CDR3 has 15 residues. CDR3 in amino acids: CASSVLAGGKDTQYF. The CDR3 DNA is TGTGCCAGCAGCGTACTAGCGGGGGGCAAAGATACGCAGTATTTT.

V usage is TRBV5-1 and J usage is TRBJ1-5; 7 nucleotides align to TRBD1. The junction had 3 bases not matched to a gene; V was cut back by 3 bases and J by 0 bases. Germline CDR1 is SGHRS and CDR2 is YFSETQ. The CDR3 sequence is 15 residues long. In DNA, the CDR3 is TGCGCCAGCAGCTCGACAGGGAATAGCAATCAGCCCCAGCATTTT. Translating it yields CASSSTGNSNQPQHF.

This clone was seen just once. V and J are TRBV18 and TRBJ2-5; D is undetermined. V was cut by 3 bases and J by 7 bases, with 12 bases left in between. This CDR3 is 13 amino acids long. CDR1 is KGHSH and CDR2 is LQKENI in the germline V gene. In DNA, the CDR3 is TGTGCCAGCTCACCCGGCGGAGTAGGGACCCAGTACTTC. Protein: CASSPGGVGTQYF.

The chain uses TRBV15 and TRBJ2-3; 10 nucleotides line up with TRBD2. The CDR3 loop spans 15 amino acids. The germline V gene encodes CDR1 LNHNV and CDR2 YYDKDF (reference sequence). J lost 2 bases, V lost 5 bases, and 4 bases had no gene match. Here the CDR3 reads CATSGSGGATDTQYF. The CDR3 region has the DNA TGTGCCACCAGCGGGAGCGGGGGGGCCACAGATACGCAGTATTTT.

The chain couples TRBV12-3 or TRBV12-4 to TRBJ1-3; D gene unclear. V was cut by 3 bases and J by 6 bases, with 9 bases left in between. CDR3 length: 13 residues. The CDR3 sequence: CASSLRRLNTIYF. The CDR3 DNA sequence: TGTGCCAGCAGTTTGCGCCGGTTAAACACCATATATTTT.

CDR3 sequence (DNA): TGTGCCAGCAGTGTCTCCGGGACAGGGGGTTACGTTCAGTACTTC. It specifies CASSVSGTGGYVQYF. V usage is TRBV6-2 or TRBV6-3 and J usage is TRBJ2-4; TRBD1 matches 11 bases. Unmatched junction bases numbered 11, after V lost 5 bases and J lost 11 bases. This CDR3 is built from 15 residues. Germline V lookup: CDR1 MNHEY, CDR2 SVGEGT.